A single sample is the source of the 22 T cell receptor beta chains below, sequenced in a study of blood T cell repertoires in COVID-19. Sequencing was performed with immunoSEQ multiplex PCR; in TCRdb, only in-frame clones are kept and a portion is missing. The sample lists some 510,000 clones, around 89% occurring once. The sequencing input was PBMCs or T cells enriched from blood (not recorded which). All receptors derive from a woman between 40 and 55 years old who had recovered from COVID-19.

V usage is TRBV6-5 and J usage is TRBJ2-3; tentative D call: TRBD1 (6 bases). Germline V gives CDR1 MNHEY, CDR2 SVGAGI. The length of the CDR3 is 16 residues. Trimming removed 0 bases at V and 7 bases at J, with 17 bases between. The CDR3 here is CASSYSGGQSTNTQYF. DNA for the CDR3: TGTGCCAGCAGTTACTCAGGCGGACAGTCCACGAATACGCAGTATTTT.

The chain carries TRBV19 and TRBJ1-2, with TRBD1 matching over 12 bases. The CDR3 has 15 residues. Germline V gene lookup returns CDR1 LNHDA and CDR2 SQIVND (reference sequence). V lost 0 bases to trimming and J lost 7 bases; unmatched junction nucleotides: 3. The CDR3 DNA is TGTGCCAGTAGTATAGAAGGGACAGGGGGCTTTGGCTACACCTTC. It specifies CASSIEGTGGFGYTF.

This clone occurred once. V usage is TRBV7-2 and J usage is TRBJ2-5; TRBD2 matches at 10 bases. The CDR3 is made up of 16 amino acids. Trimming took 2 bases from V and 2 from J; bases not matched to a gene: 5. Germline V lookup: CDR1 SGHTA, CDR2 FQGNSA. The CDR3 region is CASSLMPSGGQETQYF. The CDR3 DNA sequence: TGTGCCAGCAGCTTAATGCCTAGCGGGGGACAAGAGACCCAGTACTTC.

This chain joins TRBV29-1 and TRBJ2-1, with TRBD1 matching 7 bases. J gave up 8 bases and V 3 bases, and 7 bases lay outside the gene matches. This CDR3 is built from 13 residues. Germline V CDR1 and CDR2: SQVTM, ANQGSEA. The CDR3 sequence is CSVEPWTGYEQFF. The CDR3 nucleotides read TGCAGCGTTGAGCCCTGGACAGGCTATGAGCAGTTCTTC.

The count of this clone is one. The CDR3 loop is CSVSPSNPGLVMIAPQFF. The CDR3 nucleotides are TGCAGCGTGAGCCCCTCAAACCCGGGACTAGTAATGATCGCCCCCCAGTTCTTC. The chain has TRBV29-1 and TRBJ2-1, with 8 positions matching TRBD2. Germline V gives CDR1 SQVTM, CDR2 ANQGSEA. There are 18 residues in the CDR3. The trim removed 6 bases at V and 13 bases at J, leaving 29 bases unmatched.

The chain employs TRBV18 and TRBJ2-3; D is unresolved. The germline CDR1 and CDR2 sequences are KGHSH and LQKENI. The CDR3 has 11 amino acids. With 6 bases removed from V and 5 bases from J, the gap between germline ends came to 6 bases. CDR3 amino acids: CASSQQDTQYF. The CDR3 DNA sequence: TGTGCCAGCTCCCAACAAGATACGCAGTATTTT.

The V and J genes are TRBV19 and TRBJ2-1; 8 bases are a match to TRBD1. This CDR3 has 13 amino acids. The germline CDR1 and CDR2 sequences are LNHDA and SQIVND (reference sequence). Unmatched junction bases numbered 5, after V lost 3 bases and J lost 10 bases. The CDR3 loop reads CASSIGRDREQFF. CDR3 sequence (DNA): TGTGCCAGTAGTATCGGCCGGGACAGGGAGCAGTTCTTC. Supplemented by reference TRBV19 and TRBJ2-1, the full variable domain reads DGGITQSPKYLFRKEGQNVTLSCEQNLNHDAMYWYRQDPGQGLRLIYYSQIVNDFQKGDIAEGYSVSREKKESFPLTVTSAQKNPTAFYLCASSIGRDREQFFGPGTRLTVL.

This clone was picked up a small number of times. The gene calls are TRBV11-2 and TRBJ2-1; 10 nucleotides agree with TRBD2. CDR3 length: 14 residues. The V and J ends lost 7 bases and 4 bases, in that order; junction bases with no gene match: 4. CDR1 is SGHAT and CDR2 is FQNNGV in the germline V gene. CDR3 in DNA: TGTGCCAGCACAAGACTAGCGGGTTACAATGAGCAGTTCTTC. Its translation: CASTRLAGYNEQFF.

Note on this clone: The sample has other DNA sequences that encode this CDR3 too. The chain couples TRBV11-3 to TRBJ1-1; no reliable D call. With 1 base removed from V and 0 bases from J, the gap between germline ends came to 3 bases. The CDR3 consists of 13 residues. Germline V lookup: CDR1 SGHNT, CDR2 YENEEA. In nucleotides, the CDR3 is TGTGCCAGCAGCTTAGCTGTGAACACTGAAGCTTTCTTT. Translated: CASSLAVNTEAFF.

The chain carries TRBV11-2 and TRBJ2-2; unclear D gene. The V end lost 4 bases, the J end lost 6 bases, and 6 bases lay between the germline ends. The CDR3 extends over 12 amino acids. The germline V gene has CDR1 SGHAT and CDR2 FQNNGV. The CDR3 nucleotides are TGTGCCAGCAGCTCCCCCGCCGGGGAGCTGTTTTTT. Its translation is CASSSPAGELFF.

CDR3 bases: TGTGCCAGCAGCTCGATTGGGGCAGCTCTATTAGGAGCCTACGAGCAGTACTTC. This sequence encodes CASSSIGAALLGAYEQYF. The chain joins TRBV6-2 or TRBV6-3 to TRBJ2-7, with a weak D call TRBD1 (5 bases). The length of the CDR3 is 18 residues. The V and J ends lost 6 bases and 2 bases respectively, with 26 bases between them. Germline assignment: CDR1 MNHEY and CDR2 SVGEGT.

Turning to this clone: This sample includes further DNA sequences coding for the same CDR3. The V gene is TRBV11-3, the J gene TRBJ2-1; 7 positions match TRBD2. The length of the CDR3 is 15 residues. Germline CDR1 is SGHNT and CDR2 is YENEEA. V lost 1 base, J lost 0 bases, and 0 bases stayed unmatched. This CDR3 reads CASSLGTSSYNEQFF. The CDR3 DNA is TGTGCCAGCAGCTTAGGGACTAGCTCCTACAATGAGCAGTTCTTC.

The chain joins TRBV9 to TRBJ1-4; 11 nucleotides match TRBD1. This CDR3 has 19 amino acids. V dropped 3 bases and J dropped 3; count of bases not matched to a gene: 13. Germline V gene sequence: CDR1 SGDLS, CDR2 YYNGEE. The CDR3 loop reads CASSGNRDRGTNPNEKLFF. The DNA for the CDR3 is TGTGCCAGCAGCGGTAACCGGGACAGGGGGACAAACCCTAATGAAAAACTGTTTTTT.

CDR3 protein: CATSRGGTSGEETQYF. In DNA, the CDR3 is TGTGCCACCAGTCGGGGAGGGACTAGCGGTGAAGAGACCCAGTACTTC. The V call is TRBV24-1, the J call TRBJ2-5; 11 bases line up with TRBD2. The trim removed 6 bases at V and 3 bases at J, leaving 8 bases unmatched. The CDR3 extends over 16 amino acids. In germline, CDR1 is KGHDR, CDR2 SFDVKD.

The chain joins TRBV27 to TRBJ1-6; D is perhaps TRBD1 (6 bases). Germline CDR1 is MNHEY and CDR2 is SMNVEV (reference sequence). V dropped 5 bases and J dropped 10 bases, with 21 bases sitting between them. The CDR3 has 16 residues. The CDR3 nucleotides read TGTGCCAGCAGTACCCAAGGACAGATTAAAGGGTCACCCCTCCACTTT. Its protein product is CASSTQGQIKGSPLHF.

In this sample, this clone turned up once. The CDR3: CASSLRWETGNQPQHF. CDR3 sequence (DNA): TGTGCCAGTAGCCTCCGTTGGGAGACGGGCAATCAGCCCCAGCATTTT. The chain couples TRBV19 to TRBJ1-5; D unclear. Trimming cost V 6 bases and J 2 bases, with 17 bases left between them. Germline V CDR1 and CDR2: LNHDA, SQIVND (reference sequence). The CDR3 spans 16 residues.

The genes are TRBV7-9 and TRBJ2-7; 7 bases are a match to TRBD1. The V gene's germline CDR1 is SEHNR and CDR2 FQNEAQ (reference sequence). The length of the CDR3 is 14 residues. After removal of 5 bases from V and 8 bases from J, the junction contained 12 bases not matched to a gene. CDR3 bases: TGTGCCAGCAGCATAATCCCGGGACAGAAACAGCAGTACTTC. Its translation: CASSIIPGQKQQYF.

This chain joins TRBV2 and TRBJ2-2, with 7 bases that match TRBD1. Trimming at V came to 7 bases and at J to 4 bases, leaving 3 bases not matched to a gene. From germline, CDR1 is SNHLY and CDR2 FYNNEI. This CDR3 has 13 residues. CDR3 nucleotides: TGTGCCAGCATACAGGGGATCACCGGGGAGCTGTTTTTT. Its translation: CASIQGITGELFF.

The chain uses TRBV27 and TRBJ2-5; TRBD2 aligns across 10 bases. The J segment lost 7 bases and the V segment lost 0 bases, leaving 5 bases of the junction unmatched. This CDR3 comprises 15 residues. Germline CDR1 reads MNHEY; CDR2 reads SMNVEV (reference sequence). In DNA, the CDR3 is TGTGCCAGCAGTTTATCAACTAGCGGGATGGGGACCCAGTACTTC. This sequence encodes CASSLSTSGMGTQYF.

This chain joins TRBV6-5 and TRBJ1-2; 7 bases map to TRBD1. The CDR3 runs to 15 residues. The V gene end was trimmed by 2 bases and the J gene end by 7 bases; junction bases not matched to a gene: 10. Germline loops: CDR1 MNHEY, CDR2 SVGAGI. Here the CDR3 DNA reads TGTGCCAGCAGTTACGACAACGACAGGGTCCGTGGCTACACCTTC. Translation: CASSYDNDRVRGYTF.

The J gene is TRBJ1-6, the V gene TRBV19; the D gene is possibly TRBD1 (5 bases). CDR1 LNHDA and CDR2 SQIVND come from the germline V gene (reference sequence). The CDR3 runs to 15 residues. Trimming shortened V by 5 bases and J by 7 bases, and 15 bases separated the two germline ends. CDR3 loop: CASSVTGRPNSPLHF. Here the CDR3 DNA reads TGTGCCAGTAGTGTTACAGGCCGCCCGAATTCACCCCTCCACTTT.

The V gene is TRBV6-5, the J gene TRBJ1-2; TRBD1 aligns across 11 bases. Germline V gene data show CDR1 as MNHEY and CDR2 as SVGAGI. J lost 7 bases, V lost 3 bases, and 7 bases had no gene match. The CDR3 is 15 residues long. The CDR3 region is CASSYKWTGGPGYTF. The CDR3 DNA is TGTGCCAGCAGTTATAAGTGGACAGGGGGCCCTGGCTACACCTTC.